The 8 T cell receptor beta chains below all came from one sample that was sequenced in a study of cytomegalovirus exposure and HLA in healthy donors (TCRdb year 2017). Libraries were built with the immunoSEQ multiplex PCR assay. A mixture of 60 forward primers for TCR Vbeta segments and 13 reverse primers for TCR Jbeta segments was used in the multiplex PCR. What TCRdb holds here is the immuneACCESS table cut down to in-frame rearrangements. Part of the clones is not present; checked against another copy, under half of the missing clones reflect an unresolved V gene, and the others are unexplained. This sample comprises 97,000 or so clones, around 68% of them detected only once. In total, the top ten clones hold 4.8% of the sample. Sequences were obtained from PBMCs. These receptors came from a human donor in good health.

This clone has a handful of counts. The chain joins TRBV7-9 to TRBJ2-7, with 9 bases aligning to TRBD1. The CDR3 covers 17 residues. Germline lookup yields CDR1 SEHNR and CDR2 FQNEAQ (reference sequence). With 4 bases clipped from V and 1 base from J, the junction kept 11 bases outside the gene matches. The CDR3 is CASSYKGTGFGSYEQYF. CDR3 DNA: TGTGCCAGCAGCTACAAAGGGACAGGGTTTGGATCCTACGAGCAGTACTTC.

The chain joins TRBV7-2 to TRBJ2-7; D unresolved. V shed 0 bases and J shed 3 bases, with 9 bases lying between them. The CDR3 has 14 amino acids. In germline, CDR1 is SGHTA, CDR2 FQGNSA. Here the CDR3 DNA reads TGTGCCAGCAGCTTAGCGGTGAGGATCTACGAGCAGTACTTC. Encoded protein: CASSLAVRIYEQYF.

V and J are TRBV4-1 and TRBJ2-3; TRBD2 agrees at 7 bases. CDR1 MGHRA and CDR2 YSYEKL come from the germline V gene. The CDR3 covers 15 residues. Trimming took 0 bases from V and 3 from J; bases not matched to a gene: 3. DNA for the CDR3: TGCGCCAGCAGCCAAGATGGTAGCGGGACAGATACGCAGTATTTT. This codes for CASSQDGSGTDTQYF.

This chain uses TRBV7-2 with TRBJ1-2, with D unclear. Deletions cut 5 bases from V and 7 bases from J, with 14 bases between. The germline gives CDR1 SGHTA, CDR2 FQGNSA. The CDR3 is made up of 13 amino acids. The CDR3 here is CASSVGELVGYTF. For the CDR3, the DNA is TGTGCCAGCAGCGTCGGGGAGTTGGTTGGCTACACCTTC. Together with reference TRBV7-2 and TRBJ1-2, the CDR3 gives the full variable domain: GAGVSQSPSNKVTEKGKDVELRCDPISGHTALYWYRQSLGQGLEFLIYFQGNSAPDKSGLPSDRFSAERTGGSVSTLTIQRTQQEDSAVYLCASSVGELVGYTFGSGTRLTVV.

The chain couples TRBV5-6 to TRBJ2-7; TRBD1 agrees at 8 bases. V dropped 1 base and J dropped 5; count of bases not matched to a gene: 5. Germline V CDR1 and CDR2: SGHDT, YYEEEE. This CDR3 contains 14 residues. The CDR3 coding sequence is TGTGCCAGCAGCTTGACAGGGGGTATGGACGAGCAGTACTTC. It is translated as CASSLTGGMDEQYF.

Concerning this clone: The junction departs from the called germline gene at one end, perhaps through a read error. The rearrangement links TRBV27 to TRBJ1-1; no clear D. The CDR3 contains 13 residues. In germline, CDR1 is MNHEY, CDR2 SMNVEV (reference sequence). CDR3 nucleotides: TGTGCCAGCCACTTGGGCATGAACACTGATGCTTTCTTT. The encoded protein is CASHLGMNTDAFF.

The chain couples TRBV28 to TRBJ1-5, with TRBD1 matching over 9 bases. The length of the CDR3 is 18 residues. Germline V gene lookup returns CDR1 MDHEN and CDR2 SYDVKM. V shed 5 bases and J 5 bases; nucleotides not matched to a gene: 16. The CDR3 DNA is TGTGCCAGCAGTCCAGCGCCGACCGGGACAGGGTTTTATCAGCCCCAGCATTTT. This gives the protein CASSPAPTGTGFYQPQHF.

The chain has TRBV27 and TRBJ2-1; no clear D. The CDR3 covers 14 residues. The germline gives CDR1 MNHEY, CDR2 SMNVEV (reference sequence). V dropped 5 bases and J dropped 7 bases, with 15 bases sitting between them. As DNA, the CDR3 is TGTGCCAGCAGTGGATCCCGGAGAGTGAATGAGCAGTTCTTC. It translates to CASSGSRRVNEQFF.